This TCR beta chain emerged from a study of siplizumab effects on memory and regulatory T cells. General study points: In unstimulated cells, naive T cells appeared more diverse than memory T cells and seemed major alloresponse contributors. Controls showed an average of around 25% Treg-derived mappable alloreactive CD4+ clones, while siplizumab showed nearly 70%.

Per the germline V gene, CDR1 is LGHNA and CDR2 is YNFKEQ. Trimming removed 1 base at V and 0 bases at J, with 7 bases between. The CDR3 runs 15 residues. The assay was immunoSEQ multiplex PCR, and TCRdb's table has in-frame clones only and misses some. Of some 100,000 clones in the sample, 94% were seen once. As regards this clone: The antigen is undetermined.

The chain has TRBV4-2 and TRBJ1-3; D unresolved. The sample was non-Treg CD4+ T cells sorted from blood. The sequence derives from a human donor in good health. The CDR3 nucleotides are TGTGCCAGCAGCCAAGGCTCGCACTCTGGAAACACCATATATTTT. Its protein product is CASSQGSHSGNTIYF.